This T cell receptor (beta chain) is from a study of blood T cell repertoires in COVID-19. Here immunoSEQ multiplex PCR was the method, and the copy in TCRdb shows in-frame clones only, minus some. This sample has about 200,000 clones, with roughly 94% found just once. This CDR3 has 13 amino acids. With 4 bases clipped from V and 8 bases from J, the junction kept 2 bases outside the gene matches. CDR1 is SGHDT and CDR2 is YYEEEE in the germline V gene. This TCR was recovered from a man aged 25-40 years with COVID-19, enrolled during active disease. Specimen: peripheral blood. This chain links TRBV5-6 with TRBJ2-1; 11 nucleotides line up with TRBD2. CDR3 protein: CASSLSGGDEQFF. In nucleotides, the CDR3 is TGTGCCAGCAGCCTTAGCGGGGGGGATGAGCAGTTCTTC.